This T cell receptor beta chain stems from a study of human T cells and chemical hapten exposure. The study's findings and limits: Counts of TCRs above 1 in 1000 frequency stayed unchanged with DPC sensitization.

TCRdb independently ran MiXCR on the 5' RACE reads; one entry per CDR3 protein. The table records about 140,000 distinct CDR3 sequences, around 4% of them present only once. This clonotype has ten or more counts. As yet, its antigen is unknown. The germline V gene has CDR1 SGHRS and CDR2 YFSETQ. Trimming stripped 0 bases from V and 7 bases from J, with 13 bases between. The length of the CDR3 is 14 residues. Before extraction, the whole blood was not fractionated, and total RNA was taken from it. This chain links TRBV5-1 with TRBJ1-2; D is undetermined. This clonotype was sampled from a female donor in good health. The CDR3 coding sequence is TGCGCCAGCAGCTTGGGATTGGCAGGAAGTGGCTACACCTTC. This encodes CASSLGLAGSGYTF.